The rows below give T cell receptor beta chains drawn from one sample of a study of blood T cell repertoires in COVID-19. Measured with immunoSEQ multiplex PCR; TCRdb has only the in-frame clones, and not every one. The repertoire includes 360,000 or so clones, about 88% of them detected once, and 2.5% to 3.5% sits in the top ten. The material sequenced was PBMCs or T cells enriched from blood (not recorded which). Receptors originate from a woman aged 25 to 39 who had recovered from COVID-19. The CDR3 runs from the conserved cysteine through the conserved F or W. Each record gives: D gene, V gene, J gene, clone size, CDR3 length, CDR3 DNA, CDR3 protein. D genes are given only for firm matches. Clone size is shown for a subset of rows, as once, few, many or a class of expanded clone.

d_gene: .; v_gene: TRBV11-2; j_gene: TRBJ2-2; abundance: .; len: 16; CDR3nt: TGTGCCAGCAGCCGTATAACAGGGGGGGGCACCGGGGAGCTGTTTTTT; CDR3aa: CASSRITGGGTGELFF
d_gene: TRBD1; v_gene: TRBV6-5; j_gene: TRBJ2-7; abundance: .; len: 15; CDR3nt: TGTGCCAGCAGTTACTCAGGACAGGGCTCCTACGAGCAGTACTTC; CDR3aa: CASSYSGQGSYEQYF
d_gene: TRBD1; v_gene: TRBV19; j_gene: TRBJ2-1; abundance: .; len: 17; CDR3nt: TGTGCCAGTAGTGCTCGGACAGGGGGCGCCGCTTTGAATGAGCAGTTCTTC; CDR3aa: CASSARTGGAALNEQFF
d_gene: TRBD1; v_gene: TRBV7-6; j_gene: TRBJ2-1; abundance: .; len: 15; CDR3nt: TGTGCCAGCAGCTTAGCCCCACAGGGGATTCGTGAGCAGTTCTTC; CDR3aa: CASSLAPQGIREQFF
d_gene: TRBD1; v_gene: TRBV5-5; j_gene: TRBJ2-7; abundance: .; len: 15; CDR3nt: TGTGCCAGCAGCGTGTCCCTGGGACAGTCCTACGAGCAGTACTTC; CDR3aa: CASSVSLGQSYEQYF
d_gene: TRBD1; v_gene: TRBV6-6; j_gene: TRBJ1-1; abundance: .; len: 13; CDR3nt: TGTGCCAGCACCCAAGGACAGGGCTCGGAAGCTTTCTTT; CDR3aa: CASTQGQGSEAFF
d_gene: .; v_gene: TRBV5-4; j_gene: TRBJ2-3; abundance: .; len: 14; CDR3nt: TGTGCCAGCAGCAACCTACTAGGTGCAGATACGCAGTATTTT; CDR3aa: CASSNLLGADTQYF
d_gene: TRBD2; v_gene: TRBV20-1; j_gene: TRBJ2-1; abundance: .; len: 14; CDR3nt: TGCAGTGCTAGTAGCGGGGGGCCCAAGGATGAGCAGTTCTTC; CDR3aa: CSASSGGPKDEQFF
d_gene: TRBD2; v_gene: TRBV18; j_gene: TRBJ2-1; abundance: .; len: 16; CDR3nt: TGTGCCAGCTCACCCGTAGCGGGGAGCTCCTACAATGAGCAGTTCTTC; CDR3aa: CASSPVAGSSYNEQFF
d_gene: .; v_gene: TRBV11-1; j_gene: TRBJ2-5; abundance: .; len: 15; CDR3nt: TGTGCCAGCAGCTCCACCCCCGGCAGGGAAGAGACCCAGTACTTC; CDR3aa: CASSSTPGREETQYF
d_gene: .; v_gene: TRBV18; j_gene: TRBJ1-4; abundance: .; len: 14; CDR3nt: TGTGCCAGCTCACCACAAAGACTGACTGAAAAACTGTTTTTT; CDR3aa: CASSPQRLTEKLFF
d_gene: .; v_gene: TRBV7-8; j_gene: TRBJ1-1; abundance: .; len: 14; CDR3nt: TGTGCCAGCAGCTCCCTGGTGGGCAACACTGAAGCTTTCTTT; CDR3aa: CASSSLVGNTEAFF
d_gene: TRBD1; v_gene: TRBV4-2; j_gene: TRBJ1-6; abundance: few; len: 15; CDR3nt: TGTGCCAGCAGGTATAGGACAGGGAATAATTCACCCCTCCACTTT; CDR3aa: CASRYRTGNNSPLHF
d_gene: TRBD1; v_gene: TRBV7-9; j_gene: TRBJ2-2; abundance: once; len: 16; CDR3nt: TGTGCCAGCAGAGAAAGACAGGGCGTGAACACCGGGGAGCTGTTTTTT; CDR3aa: CASRERQGVNTGELFF
d_gene: TRBD1; v_gene: TRBV3-1/TRBV3-2; j_gene: TRBJ1-2; abundance: .; len: 15; CDR3nt: TGTGCCAGCAGCCACATGGACAGGCGAGACTATGGCTACACCTTC; CDR3aa: CASSHMDRRDYGYTF
d_gene: TRBD1; v_gene: TRBV19; j_gene: TRBJ1-2; abundance: .; len: 15; CDR3nt: TGTGCCAGTAGTATGGGGGTCGGGACAGGGGCCGGCTACACCTTC; CDR3aa: CASSMGVGTGAGYTF
d_gene: .; v_gene: TRBV10-3; j_gene: TRBJ2-1; abundance: .; len: 12; CDR3nt: TGTGCCATCAGTGGCCTAGCGCGAGAGCAGTTCTTC; CDR3aa: CAISGLAREQFF
d_gene: TRBD1; v_gene: TRBV27; j_gene: TRBJ1-5; abundance: once; len: 14; CDR3nt: TGTGCCAGCCAGAACAGGGGAAGCAATCAGCCCCAGCATTTT; CDR3aa: CASQNRGSNQPQHF
d_gene: TRBD1; v_gene: TRBV15; j_gene: TRBJ2-5; abundance: .; len: 16; CDR3nt: TGTGCCACCAGCAGAGGACACGGACAGGGAGGAGAGACCCAGTACTTC; CDR3aa: CATSRGHGQGGETQYF
d_gene: TRBD1; v_gene: TRBV30; j_gene: TRBJ1-5; abundance: .; len: 12; CDR3nt: TGTGCCTGGAGCGCAGGGGGCCAGCCCCAGCATTTT; CDR3aa: CAWSAGGQPQHF
d_gene: TRBD1; v_gene: TRBV6-5; j_gene: TRBJ2-1; abundance: .; len: 15; CDR3nt: TGTGCCAGCACCTCACAGGGGCCATCCTACAATGAGCAGTTCTTC; CDR3aa: CASTSQGPSYNEQFF
d_gene: .; v_gene: TRBV28; j_gene: TRBJ1-4; abundance: .; len: 15; CDR3nt: TGTGCCAGCAGTGACCGGACAGCAACTAATGAAAAACTGTTTTTT; CDR3aa: CASSDRTATNEKLFF
d_gene: .; v_gene: TRBV7-8; j_gene: TRBJ2-6; abundance: .; len: 15; CDR3nt: TGTGCCAGCAGCTTTACAGGGCCTGGGGCCAACGTCCTGACTTTC; CDR3aa: CASSFTGPGANVLTF
d_gene: .; v_gene: TRBV30; j_gene: TRBJ1-1; abundance: .; len: 13; CDR3nt: TGTGCCTCCGCCCCCGGACAGACAAGAACGGCTTTCTTT; CDR3aa: CASAPGQTRTAFF
d_gene: TRBD1; v_gene: TRBV6-4; j_gene: TRBJ1-2; abundance: once; len: 13; CDR3nt: TGTGCCAGCAGCCAGACAGGGGACTATGGCTACACCTTC; CDR3aa: CASSQTGDYGYTF
d_gene: .; v_gene: TRBV29-1; j_gene: TRBJ2-1; abundance: .; len: 13; CDR3nt: TGCAGCGTGGAAGGACTGGATAACAATGAGCAGTTCTTC; CDR3aa: CSVEGLDNNEQFF
d_gene: TRBD1; v_gene: TRBV28; j_gene: TRBJ1-6; abundance: .; len: 15; CDR3nt: TGTGCCAGCAGTCCGAGGACAGGGTATAATTCACCCCTCCACTTT; CDR3aa: CASSPRTGYNSPLHF
d_gene: .; v_gene: TRBV2; j_gene: TRBJ2-2; abundance: once; len: 14; CDR3nt: TGTGCCAGCAGTGAACAGGGGATGGCCGGGGAGCTGTTTTTT; CDR3aa: CASSEQGMAGELFF
d_gene: .; v_gene: TRBV29-1; j_gene: TRBJ2-7; abundance: .; len: 15; CDR3nt: TGCAGCGCCATTCGGCCAGGTCGTGTATTCTACGAGCAGTACTTC; CDR3aa: CSAIRPGRVFYEQYF
d_gene: TRBD2; v_gene: TRBV6-6; j_gene: TRBJ2-1; abundance: .; len: 13; CDR3nt: TGTGCCAGCAGTTACGGGGAGGGAAGTGAGCAGTTCTTC; CDR3aa: CASSYGEGSEQFF
d_gene: .; v_gene: TRBV6-2/TRBV6-3; j_gene: TRBJ2-1; abundance: .; len: 17; CDR3nt: TGTGCCAGCAGTGGATTAGGACACCAGAGCTCCTACAATGAGCAGTTCTTC; CDR3aa: CASSGLGHQSSYNEQFF
d_gene: TRBD1; v_gene: TRBV9; j_gene: TRBJ1-4; abundance: .; len: 15; CDR3nt: TGTGCCAGCAGCGTTTCAGGGGGCGGTGGTGAAAAACTGTTTTTT; CDR3aa: CASSVSGGGGEKLFF
d_gene: TRBD1; v_gene: TRBV3-1/TRBV3-2; j_gene: TRBJ1-2; abundance: .; len: 17; CDR3nt: TGTGCCAGCAGCCAACCGGGACAGGGGGACAGAAACTATGGCTACACCTTC; CDR3aa: CASSQPGQGDRNYGYTF
d_gene: .; v_gene: TRBV2; j_gene: TRBJ2-7; abundance: .; len: 13; CDR3nt: TGTGCCAGCAGTGACAGGATTAGCTACGAGCAGTACTTC; CDR3aa: CASSDRISYEQYF
d_gene: TRBD1; v_gene: TRBV19; j_gene: TRBJ1-1; abundance: .; len: 15; CDR3nt: TGTGCCAGTAGCATCCCCGGGACAGGGAACGCTGAAGCTTTCTTT; CDR3aa: CASSIPGTGNAEAFF
d_gene: .; v_gene: TRBV13; j_gene: TRBJ2-3; abundance: .; len: 12; CDR3nt: TGTGCCAGCAGCTTCTCCAGGGATACGCAGTATTTT; CDR3aa: CASSFSRDTQYF
d_gene: .; v_gene: TRBV19; j_gene: TRBJ2-6; abundance: .; len: 18; CDR3nt: TGTGCCAGTATTGATCCGGGACAAAGATTCTCTGGGGCCAACGTCCTGACTTTC; CDR3aa: CASIDPGQRFSGANVLTF
d_gene: TRBD1; v_gene: TRBV7-9; j_gene: TRBJ2-7; abundance: .; len: 14; CDR3nt: TGTGCCAGCAGCTCAGGGGACAGCTCCTACGAGCAGTACTTC; CDR3aa: CASSSGDSSYEQYF
d_gene: TRBD2; v_gene: TRBV29-1; j_gene: TRBJ2-1; abundance: once; len: 16; CDR3nt: TGCAGCGTTGAAGAAATAGCGGGAGGGCCGGGCAATGAGCAGTTCTTC; CDR3aa: CSVEEIAGGPGNEQFF
d_gene: .; v_gene: TRBV24-1; j_gene: TRBJ2-7; abundance: .; len: 12; CDR3nt: TGTGCCACCGAAGACGGACTCTACGAGCAGTACTTC; CDR3aa: CATEDGLYEQYF
d_gene: .; v_gene: TRBV5-4; j_gene: TRBJ2-7; abundance: few; len: 14; CDR3nt: TGTGCCAGCAGCCGGGGGACAGTAAACTACGAGCAGTACTTC; CDR3aa: CASSRGTVNYEQYF
d_gene: TRBD1; v_gene: TRBV9; j_gene: TRBJ2-2; abundance: .; len: 16; CDR3nt: TGTGCCAGCAGCGTATTCGGGGACAGGGGATTCGGGGAGCTGTTTTTT; CDR3aa: CASSVFGDRGFGELFF
d_gene: .; v_gene: TRBV7-9; j_gene: TRBJ1-1; abundance: .; len: 14; CDR3nt: TGTGCCAGCAGCTTAGGGGGGGTGAACACTGAAGCTTTCTTT; CDR3aa: CASSLGGVNTEAFF
d_gene: .; v_gene: TRBV7-9; j_gene: TRBJ1-4; abundance: .; len: 15; CDR3nt: TGTGCCAGCAGCGACCAGGGCCCAACTAATGAAAAACTGTTTTTT; CDR3aa: CASSDQGPTNEKLFF
d_gene: .; v_gene: TRBV5-1; j_gene: TRBJ2-7; abundance: .; len: 14; CDR3nt: TGCGCCAGCAGATTGGACAGCATAACCTACGAGCAGTACTTC; CDR3aa: CASRLDSITYEQYF
d_gene: .; v_gene: TRBV19; j_gene: TRBJ1-1; abundance: .; len: 16; CDR3nt: TGTGCCAGTAATCAACCCCCTGGACTGCCGAACACTGAAGCTTTCTTT; CDR3aa: CASNQPPGLPNTEAFF
d_gene: .; v_gene: TRBV5-6; j_gene: TRBJ1-2; abundance: .; len: 13; CDR3nt: TGTGCCAGCAGCTTGTGGCAGCCGGGGGGCTACACCTTC; CDR3aa: CASSLWQPGGYTF
d_gene: TRBD1; v_gene: TRBV15; j_gene: TRBJ1-4; abundance: .; len: 15; CDR3nt: TGTGCCACCAGCAGAGGACAGGGGATAGGAGAAAAACTGTTTTTT; CDR3aa: CATSRGQGIGEKLFF
d_gene: .; v_gene: TRBV5-1; j_gene: TRBJ1-1; abundance: once; len: 13; CDR3nt: TGCGCCAGCCGCCGGGGCGGGAGCACTGAAGCTTTCTTT; CDR3aa: CASRRGGSTEAFF
d_gene: TRBD2; v_gene: TRBV13; j_gene: TRBJ2-1; abundance: once; len: 15; CDR3nt: TGTGCCAGCAGCTTAGGACTAGCGGACAACAATGAGCAGTTCTTC; CDR3aa: CASSLGLADNNEQFF
d_gene: .; v_gene: TRBV3-1/TRBV3-2; j_gene: TRBJ1-1; abundance: .; len: 12; CDR3nt: TGTGCCAGCAGCGAGTGGAACACTGAAGCTTTCTTT; CDR3aa: CASSEWNTEAFF
d_gene: .; v_gene: TRBV4-1; j_gene: TRBJ2-3; abundance: few; len: 17; CDR3nt: TGCGCCAGCAGCCAAGCCATCCCGGGGTTCGACGAGGATACGCAGTATTTT; CDR3aa: CASSQAIPGFDEDTQYF
d_gene: .; v_gene: TRBV11-2; j_gene: TRBJ2-5; abundance: .; len: 15; CDR3nt: TGTGCCAGCAGCTTAGAGGCTAGCCGGTGGGAGACCCAGTACTTC; CDR3aa: CASSLEASRWETQYF
d_gene: .; v_gene: TRBV19; j_gene: TRBJ2-3; abundance: .; len: 16; CDR3nt: TGTGCCAGCCACAGTGGCACCAACAGAATCACAGATACGCAGTATTTT; CDR3aa: CASHSGTNRITDTQYF